The text below deals with one T cell receptor beta chain. This CDR3 region has 15 residues. V lost 2 bases and J lost 8; bases outside the gene matches: 10. The data were obtained in a study of T cells in Graves' hyperthyroidism and ophthalmopathy. Amplification targeted TCR beta CDR3 regions from RNA transcripts. The HTBI primer set was used in a first-round RT-PCR of the TCR CDR3. One entry per CDR3 protein results from TCRdb running MiXCR on the multiplex PCR reads. The table has 400,000 or so distinct CDR3 sequences, roughly 15% seen once. The chain uses TRBV12-3 or TRBV12-4 and TRBJ1-2, with 8 bases aligning to TRBD1. This clonotype originated in a woman aged 55-75 years with Graves' ophthalmopathy. Sequenced material: blood. The chain's CDR3 is CASSLSGQDRRGYTF. DNA for the CDR3: TGTGCCAGCAGTTTATCGGGACAGGACCGGAGGGGCTACACCTTC.